The 7 T cell receptor beta chains below come from one sample, sequenced in a study of cytomegalovirus exposure and HLA in healthy donors. 13 Jbeta primers and 60 Vbeta primers were used for the PCR. Measured with immunoSEQ multiplex PCR; TCRdb has only the in-frame clones, and not every one. The sample lists approximately 33,000 clones; over 40% were seen once. The sequenced sample was PBMCs. Source of these receptors: a woman aged 40 to 50 in good health and CMV-seropositive.

This clone was detected only a few times. The germline gene is not matched at one end of the junction; a read error may be the cause. The chain uses TRBV7-8 and TRBJ2-3; 7 bases map to TRBD2. This CDR3 region has 12 residues. Per germline, CDR1 SGHVS and CDR2 FQNEAQ. In nucleotides, the CDR3 is TGTGCCAGCAGCTTAGGGGGGGGAGGCCAGATTTTT. Translation: CASSLGGGGQIF. The full variable domain, its missing parts supplied by reference TRBV7-8 and TRBJ2-3, is GAGVSQSPRYKVAKRGQDVALRCDPISGHVSLFWYQQALGQGPEFLTYFQNEAQLDKSGLPSDRFFAERPEGSVSTLKIQRTQQEDSAVYLCASSLGGGGQIFGPGTRLTVL.

This clone occurred once. The rearrangement uses TRBV7-3 and TRBJ1-1; 10 bases are a match to TRBD1. The CDR3 loop spans 16 amino acids. CDR1 is SGHTA and CDR2 is FQGTGA in the germline V gene. V lost 5 bases to trimming and J lost 0 bases; unmatched junction nucleotides: 6. The CDR3, as DNA: TGTGCCAGCAGCCCCGGGACAGGGGAATTGAACACTGAAGCTTTCTTT. Protein: CASSPGTGELNTEAFF.

This clone was counted only a few times. The gene calls are TRBV10-3 and TRBJ1-2, with TRBD1 matching 8 bases. V dropped 6 bases and J dropped 1; count of bases not matched to a gene: 1. The CDR3 extends over 13 amino acids. CDR1 and CDR2 from the germline V gene are ENHRY and SYGVKD. CDR3: CAIRDRVNYGYTF. The CDR3 DNA reads as TGTGCCATCAGGGACAGGGTTAACTATGGCTACACCTTC.

The V call is TRBV4-2, the J call TRBJ2-7, with D tentatively TRBD1 (6 bases). CDR3 length: 16 residues. V gave up 1 base and J gave up 2 bases, with 15 bases separating them. Germline CDR1 is LGHNA and CDR2 is YNFKEQ. CDR3 residues: CASSQAGAGEPYEQYF. The CDR3 nucleotides read TGTGCCAGCAGCCAAGCAGGGGCGGGCGAACCCTACGAGCAGTACTTC.

The chain combines TRBV18 with TRBJ2-1, with D tentatively TRBD1 (6 bases). The CDR3 totals 15 residues. V was trimmed by 4 bases and J by 8 bases, leaving 18 bases between them. The germline CDR1 and CDR2 sequences are KGHSH and LQKENI. The CDR3 is CASSRTVSSTDEQFF. The CDR3 coding sequence is TGTGCCAGCTCACGGACAGTAAGTTCTACCGATGAGCAGTTCTTC.

The V call is TRBV9, the J call TRBJ2-7, with D possibly TRBD2 on 6 matching bases. This CDR3 has 15 residues. Germline CDR1 reads SGDLS; CDR2 reads YYNGEE. Between the trimmed V and J ends, which lost 0 bases and 3 bases, there was a span of 13 bases. This chain's CDR3 is CASSVAGGLFYEQYF. CDR3 sequence (DNA): TGTGCCAGCAGCGTAGCTGGGGGACTGTTCTACGAGCAGTACTTC.

This clone ranks as medium-sized. The V call is TRBV6-1, the J call TRBJ2-7; 10 bases map to TRBD2. Trimming cost V 6 bases and J 4 bases; bases outside gene matches: 6. Germline-derived CDR1 and CDR2 are MNHNS and SASEGT. The CDR3 consists of 14 residues. The CDR3 DNA reads TGTGCCAGCAGCGTACTAGCGGGAAGGTACGAGCAGTACTTC. It yields the protein CASSVLAGRYEQYF.